This TCR beta chain comes out of a study of monozygotic twins with inflammatory bowel disease. Comment on this clonotype: Its antigen is unknown.

Findings and limits, study-wide: IBD patients, compared with healthy twins, shared fewer clonotypes with others (especially with disease activity). IBD patients carried less diverse TCRbeta repertoires (inverse Simpson) than healthy co-twins.

The germline V gene has CDR1 LGHDT and CDR2 YNNKEL (reference sequence). The CDR3 has 16 residues. From 3,500 to 4,500 ng of total RNA, each TCR library was prepared. TCRdb re-called the 5' RACE reads, yielding one record per CDR3 amino acid sequence without DNA. The sample includes a few hundred thousand distinct CDR3 sequences. Sequencing used blood. The rearrangement links TRBV3-1 to TRBJ2-7; TCRdb's D call, TRBD2, is unchecked because there is no DNA. This receptor was obtained from a human donor with ulcerative colitis or Crohn's disease, or a healthy co-twin of an affected twin (not recorded which). CDR3 residues: CASSQDGGVSSYEQYF.